The sequence of this T cell receptor (beta chain) was determined in a study of read filtering for tumor transcriptome and immune sequencing. Broader study findings: Approximately 82% of IR-seq clonotypes had a single read, yet these held approximately 3.7% of reads.

From roughly 400 ng of RNA, a library with molecular barcoded alpha/delta and beta/gamma adaptors was made. TCRdb reprocessed the reads via MiXCR and lists one record per CDR3 protein. The sample carries about 90,000 distinct CDR3 sequences, roughly an eighth recorded once. The CDR3 is 13 amino acids. The germline V gene encodes CDR1 SNHLY and CDR2 FYNNEI. Trimming removed 3 bases at V and 2 bases at J, with 8 bases between. As concerns this clonotype: What it recognizes is unknown.

This chain links TRBV2 with TRBJ2-7; the D is unclear. Sample: a population of CD138-negative cells sorted from bone marrow. The TCR originated in a donor at least 40 years old with multiple myeloma. CDR3: CASSDQLPYEQYF. CDR3 nucleotides: TGTGCCAGCAGTGACCAGCTTCCCTACGAGCAGTACTTC.